This entry describes one TCR beta chain. The data belong to a study of blood T cell repertoires in COVID-19. Study as a whole: Collection of acute and convalescent COVID-19 samples took place in the United States, Italy and Spain. PBMCs, B-cell-depleted T cells, or T cells were the source of the cDNA or gDNA that made up the material.

Authors' data handling: Estimation of nucleated cell counts was performed using reference gene primer amplification. The assay was immunoSEQ multiplex PCR, and TCRdb's table has in-frame clones only and misses some. V and J calls and clone size follow that table, whereas D and trimming were derived from the DNA. The sample contains roughly 670,000 clones, 80% to 90% of which appear only once. Deletions cut 4 bases from V and 2 bases from J, with 20 bases between. The CDR3 consists of 17 residues. CDR1 is LNHDA, CDR2 SQIVND, per germline (reference sequence). The sequence derives from a young woman with acute or convalescent COVID-19. The chain joins TRBV19 to TRBJ1-2, with D possibly matching TRBD1 (6 bases). The sequenced material came from peripheral blood. The CDR3 nucleotides are TGTGCCAGTAGTAAGGGGACATCGGACCGACCGAACTATGGCTACACCTTC. Translated: CASSKGTSDRPNYGYTF.